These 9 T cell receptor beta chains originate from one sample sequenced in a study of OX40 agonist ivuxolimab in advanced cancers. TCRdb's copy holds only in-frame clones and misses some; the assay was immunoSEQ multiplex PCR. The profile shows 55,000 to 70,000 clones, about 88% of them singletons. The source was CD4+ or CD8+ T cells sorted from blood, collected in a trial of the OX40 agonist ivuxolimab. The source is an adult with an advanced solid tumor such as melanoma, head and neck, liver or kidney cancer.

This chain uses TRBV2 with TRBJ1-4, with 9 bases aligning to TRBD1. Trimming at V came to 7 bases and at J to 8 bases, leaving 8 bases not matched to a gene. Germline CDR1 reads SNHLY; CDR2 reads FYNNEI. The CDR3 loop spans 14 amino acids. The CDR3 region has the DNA TGTGCCAGCACGGACAGGGGAAGACAGGAAAAACTGTTTTTT. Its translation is CASTDRGRQEKLFF.

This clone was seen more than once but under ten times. The DNA of the CDR3 is TGTGCCAGCAGACCACCGGGACAGGGGATTAACTATGGCTACACCTTC. Protein sequence: CASRPPGQGINYGYTF. V gene TRBV5-4 combines with J gene TRBJ1-2, with 10 bases aligning to TRBD1. J was trimmed by 1 base and V by 5 bases; bases with no gene match: 8. CDR3 length: 16 residues. Germline loops: CDR1 SGHNT, CDR2 YYREEE (reference sequence).

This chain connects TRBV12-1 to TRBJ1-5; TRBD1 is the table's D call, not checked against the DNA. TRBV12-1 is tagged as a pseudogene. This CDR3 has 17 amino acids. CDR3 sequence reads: CASSLLRDRYSNQPQHF. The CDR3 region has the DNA TGTGCCAGCAGCCTTTTGCGGGACAGGTATAGCAATCAGCCCCAGCATTTT.

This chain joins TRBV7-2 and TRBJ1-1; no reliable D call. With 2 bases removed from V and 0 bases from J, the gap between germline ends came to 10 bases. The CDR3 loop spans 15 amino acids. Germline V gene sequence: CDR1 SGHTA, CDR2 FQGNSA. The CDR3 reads CASSLTHGMNTEAFF. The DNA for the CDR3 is TGTGCCAGCAGCTTAACCCACGGGATGAACACTGAAGCTTTCTTT.

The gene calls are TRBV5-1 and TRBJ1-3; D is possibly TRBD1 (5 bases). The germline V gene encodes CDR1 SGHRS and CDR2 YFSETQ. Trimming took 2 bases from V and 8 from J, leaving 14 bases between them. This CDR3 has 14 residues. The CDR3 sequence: CASSFEAQGYTIYF. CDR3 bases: TGCGCCAGCAGCTTTGAGGCCCAGGGATACACCATATATTTT.

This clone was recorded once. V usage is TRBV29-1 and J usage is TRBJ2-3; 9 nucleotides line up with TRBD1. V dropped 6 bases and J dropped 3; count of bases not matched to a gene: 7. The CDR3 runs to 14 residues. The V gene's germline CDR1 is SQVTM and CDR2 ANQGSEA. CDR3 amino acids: CSVGQGLGTDTQYF. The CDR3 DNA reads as TGCAGCGTAGGACAGGGGTTGGGAACAGATACGCAGTATTTT.

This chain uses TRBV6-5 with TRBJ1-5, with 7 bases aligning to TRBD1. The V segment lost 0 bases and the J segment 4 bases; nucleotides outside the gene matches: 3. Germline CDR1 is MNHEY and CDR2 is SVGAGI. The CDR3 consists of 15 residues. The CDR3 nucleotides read TGTGCCAGCAGTTACTCGGGACAGCTAAATCAGCCCCAGCATTTT. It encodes CASSYSGQLNQPQHF.

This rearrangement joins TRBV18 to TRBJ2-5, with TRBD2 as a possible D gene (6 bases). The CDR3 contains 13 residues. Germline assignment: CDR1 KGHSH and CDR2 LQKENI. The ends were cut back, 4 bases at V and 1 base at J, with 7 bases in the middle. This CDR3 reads CASSRGTQETQYF. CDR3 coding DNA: TGTGCCAGCTCACGCGGGACCCAAGAGACCCAGTACTTC.

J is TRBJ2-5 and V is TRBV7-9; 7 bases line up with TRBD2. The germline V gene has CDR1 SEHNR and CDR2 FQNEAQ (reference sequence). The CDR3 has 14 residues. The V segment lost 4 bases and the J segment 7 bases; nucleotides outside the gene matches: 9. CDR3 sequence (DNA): TGTGCCAGCAGCTCCCTAGCGGTCCGGGGGACCCAGTACTTC. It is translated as CASSSLAVRGTQYF.